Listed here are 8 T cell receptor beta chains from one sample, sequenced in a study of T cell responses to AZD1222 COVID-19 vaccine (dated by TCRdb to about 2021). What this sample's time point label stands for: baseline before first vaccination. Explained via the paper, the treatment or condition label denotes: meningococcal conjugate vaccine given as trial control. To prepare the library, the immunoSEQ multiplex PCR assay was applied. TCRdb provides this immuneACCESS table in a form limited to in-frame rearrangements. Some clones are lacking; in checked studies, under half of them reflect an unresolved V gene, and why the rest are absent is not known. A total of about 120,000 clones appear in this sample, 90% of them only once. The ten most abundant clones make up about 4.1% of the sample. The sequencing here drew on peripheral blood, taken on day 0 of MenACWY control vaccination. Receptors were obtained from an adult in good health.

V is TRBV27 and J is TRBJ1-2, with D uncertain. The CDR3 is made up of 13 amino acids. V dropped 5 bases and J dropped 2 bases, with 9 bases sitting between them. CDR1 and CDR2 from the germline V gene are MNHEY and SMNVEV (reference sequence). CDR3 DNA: TGTGCCAGCAGTCTTTCCGTGAACTATGGCTACACCTTC. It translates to CASSLSVNYGYTF.

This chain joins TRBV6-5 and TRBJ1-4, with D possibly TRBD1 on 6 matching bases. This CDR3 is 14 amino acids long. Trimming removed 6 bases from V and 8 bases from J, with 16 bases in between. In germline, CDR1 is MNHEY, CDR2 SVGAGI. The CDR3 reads CASSPRRGPEKLFF. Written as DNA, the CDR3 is TGTGCCAGCAGCCCAAGGCGGGGGCCAGAAAAACTGTTTTTT.

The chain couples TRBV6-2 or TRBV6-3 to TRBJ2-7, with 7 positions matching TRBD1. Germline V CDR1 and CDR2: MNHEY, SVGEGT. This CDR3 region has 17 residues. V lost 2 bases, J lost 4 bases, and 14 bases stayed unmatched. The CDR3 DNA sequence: TGTGCCAGCAGTTACCTTTTACGACAGGGATACTCGTACGAGCAGTACTTC. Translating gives CASSYLLRQGYSYEQYF.

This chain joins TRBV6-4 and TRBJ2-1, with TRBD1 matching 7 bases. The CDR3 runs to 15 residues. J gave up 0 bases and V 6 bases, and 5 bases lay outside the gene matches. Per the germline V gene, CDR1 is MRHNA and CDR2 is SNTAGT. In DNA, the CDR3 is TGTGCCAGCAGGACGACAGGGAGCTCCTACAATGAGCAGTTCTTC. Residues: CASRTTGSSYNEQFF.

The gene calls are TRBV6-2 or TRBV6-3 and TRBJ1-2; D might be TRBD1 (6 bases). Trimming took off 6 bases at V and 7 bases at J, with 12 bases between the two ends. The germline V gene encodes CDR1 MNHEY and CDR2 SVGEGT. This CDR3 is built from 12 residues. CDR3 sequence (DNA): TGTGCCAGCAGCCGCCGGGGGCTTGGCTACACCTTC. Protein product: CASSRRGLGYTF.

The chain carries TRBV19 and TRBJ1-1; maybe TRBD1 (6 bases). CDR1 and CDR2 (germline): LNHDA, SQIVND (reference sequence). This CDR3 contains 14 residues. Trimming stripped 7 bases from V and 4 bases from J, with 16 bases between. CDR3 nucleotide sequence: TGTGCCAGTAAGTCCTGGGGGGCGGGCACTGAAGCTTTCTTT. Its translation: CASKSWGAGTEAFF.

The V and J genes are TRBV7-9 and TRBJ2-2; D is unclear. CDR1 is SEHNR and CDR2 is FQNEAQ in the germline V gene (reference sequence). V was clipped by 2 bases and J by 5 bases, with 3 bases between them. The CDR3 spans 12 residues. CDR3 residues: CASSLITGELFF. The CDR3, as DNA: TGTGCCAGCAGCTTAATAACCGGGGAGCTGTTTTTT.

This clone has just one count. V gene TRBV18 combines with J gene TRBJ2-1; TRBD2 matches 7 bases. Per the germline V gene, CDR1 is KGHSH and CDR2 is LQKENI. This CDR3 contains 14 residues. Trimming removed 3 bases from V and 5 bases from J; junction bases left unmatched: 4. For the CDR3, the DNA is TGTGCCAGCTCACCCGGGAGCGGGGACAATGAGCAGTTCTTC. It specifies CASSPGSGDNEQFF.